This T cell receptor beta chain was documented in a study of T cell responses to AZD1222 COVID-19 vaccine. Points from the study as a whole: There were mostly white British donors and more females than males, and clonal diversity was possibly underestimated. Along spike, vaccine-associated CD4 TCRs were found throughout, with dominance at 160-218 and 743-854. Baseline seropositives among AZD1222 recipients totaled only five or six. There were repertoire samples only from the period after the peak T cell response.

Produced via immunoSEQ multiplex PCR; TCRdb's table is partial and in-frame only. The data hold about 130,000 clones, with approximately 93% observed a single time. CDR3 length: 12 amino acids. The V end was cut by 3 bases, the J end by 9 bases, with 6 bases between. Germline V gene sequence: CDR1 SGHVS, CDR2 FQNEAQ. Points on this clone: Its antigen is currently unknown.

This sample comprised peripheral blood, obtained on day 0 of AZD1222 vaccination. The sequence came from an adult in good health. The rearrangement uses TRBV7-8 and TRBJ1-6, with D hard to call. The DNA for the CDR3 is TGTGCCAGCAGCTTTGGTAGTTCACCCCTCCACTTT. Protein sequence: CASSFGSSPLHF.